Listed here is a single T cell receptor beta chain. Every subset's genomic DNA went evenly onto several immunoSEQ plates. Each PCR replicate run on unsorted PBMC took in 300 to 350 ng DNA, tens of thousands of T cell genomes. Assay: immunoSEQ multiplex PCR; the TCRdb copy retains only in-frame clones and omits some. The sample yields some 480,000 clones, roughly 85% seen once. The data belong to a study of shared clonotypes between healthy human individuals. The CDR3 sequence is 13 residues long. Germline CDR1 reads LNHDA; CDR2 reads SQIVND (reference sequence). Trimming left V 3 bases short and J 2 bases short, with 7 bases between.

The sample consisted of PBMCs. The clonotype was recovered from a woman aged 40 to 50 in good health. Some clones in this sample may be carry-over from other donors' samples. The chain recombines TRBV19 with TRBJ1-2; D call uncertain. CDR3 nucleotides: TGTGCCAGTAGTATCGTGGACAACTATGGCTACACCTTC. Protein: CASSIVDNYGYTF.